The T cell receptor (beta chain) described here comes from a study of shared clonotypes between healthy human individuals. The CDR3 is made up of 13 amino acids. The germline CDR1 and CDR2 sequences are SGHTS and YDEGEE. The germline V and J ends were trimmed by 2 bases and 3 bases, with 8 bases remaining between them. Investigators spread the genomic DNA of each subset evenly over several immunoSEQ plates. Assay: immunoSEQ multiplex PCR; the TCRdb copy retains only in-frame clones and omits some. The sample has approximately 460,000 clones; roughly three quarters are singletons. A single count supports this clone.

The receptor was isolated from a woman aged 40 to 50 in good health. Some clones in this sample may be carry-over from other donors' samples. The chain carries TRBV5-8 and TRBJ1-1; D gene uncertain. Sequenced: PBMCs. CDR3 residues: CASSLPGYTEAFF. The CDR3 bases are TGTGCCAGCAGCTTACCGGGCTACACTGAAGCTTTCTTT. The full variable domain, in which reference TRBV5-8 and TRBJ1-1 provide the parts outside the CDR3, is EAGVTQSPTHLIKTRGQQATLRCSPISGHTSVYWYQQALGLGLQFLLWYDEGEERNRGNFPPRFSGRQFPNYSSELNVNALELEDSALYLCASSLPGYTEAFFGQGTRLTVV.